These 28 T cell receptor beta chains were all obtained from the same sample, sequenced in a study of T cells in Graves' hyperthyroidism and ophthalmopathy (dated by TCRdb to between 2018 and 2021). The library was built by means of multiplex PCR. The reads were generated on an Illumina HiSeq 2000. The TCR beta CDR3 regions were amplified from RNA transcripts. The first round of RT-PCR for the TCR CDR3 was performed with the HTBI primer set and the Qiagen OneStep RT-PCR kit. TCRdb took the public reads, trimmed them with fastp at Q25, ran MiXCR for clone calling and kept in-frame beta chains. CDR3 protein sequences are deduplicated, and each keeps its most common genes and DNA. For this sample the table gives some 350,000 distinct CDR3 sequences, of which approximately 14% were detected only once. Around 32% of the sample goes to the ten largest clones. Sequencing was done on a sample of blood. The receptors derive from a woman aged 40 to 50 with Graves' ophthalmopathy.

This clonotype was recorded at least ten times. The V and J genes are TRBV28 and TRBJ2-7; D is unclear. V lost 7 bases and J 5 bases, leaving 18 bases between the germline ends. CDR3 length: 14 amino acids. Germline CDR1 is MDHEN and CDR2 is SYDVKM. Here the CDR3 reads CASNFLDTEHEQYF. The CDR3 DNA reads as TGTGCCAGCAACTTCCTTGACACGGAGCACGAGCAGTACTTC.

There are many counts of this clonotype. The chain joins TRBV15 to TRBJ2-3; D perhaps matches TRBD2 (7 bases). Germline V gene sequence: CDR1 LNHNV, CDR2 YYDKDF (reference sequence). The CDR3 has 15 amino acids. With 5 bases removed from V and 4 bases from J, the gap between germline ends came to 16 bases. CDR3 residues: CATSGHGGRSDTQYF. The DNA for the CDR3 is TGTGCCACCAGCGGTCACGGGGGGCGGTCAGATACGCAGTATTTT.

This clonotype was recorded a few times. The chain uses TRBV19 and TRBJ1-5; TRBD1 agrees at 7 bases. After removal of 6 bases from V and 2 bases from J, the junction contained 4 bases not matched to a gene. Germline lookup yields CDR1 LNHDA and CDR2 SQIVND (reference sequence). This CDR3 spans 14 amino acids. CDR3 sequence (DNA): TGTGCCAGTAGAAATCAGGGGGGCAATCAGCCCCAGCATTTT. Protein sequence: CASRNQGGNQPQHF.

This chain links TRBV5-1 with TRBJ2-5; 7 bases agree with TRBD1. CDR3 length: 14 amino acids. Trimming removed 4 bases from V and 2 bases from J; junction bases left unmatched: 5. CDR1 SGHRS and CDR2 YFSETQ come from the germline V gene. The CDR3 sequence: CASSHDREQETQYF. The CDR3 DNA sequence: TGCGCCAGCAGCCACGACAGGGAACAAGAGACCCAGTACTTC.

This clonotype has only a few counts. V gene TRBV6-1 combines with J gene TRBJ2-7; 10 bases align to TRBD1. The CDR3 contains 13 residues. Germline V lookup: CDR1 MNHNS, CDR2 SASEGT. J gave up 4 bases and V 5 bases, and 2 bases lay outside the gene matches. The CDR3 DNA reads TGTGCCAGCAGTTGGACAGGGGGATACGAGCAGTACTTC. It codes for CASSWTGGYEQYF.

This clonotype came up a few times. This chain uses TRBV19 with TRBJ1-1, with D uncertain. This CDR3 region has 14 residues. V gave up 4 bases and J gave up 0 bases, with 9 bases separating them. The V gene's germline CDR1 is LNHDA and CDR2 SQIVND (reference sequence). The CDR3 spells CASSNGRLNTEAFF. The CDR3 nucleotides are TGTGCCAGTAGTAACGGTCGATTGAACACTGAAGCTTTCTTT.

This clonotype was counted at least ten times. The V gene is TRBV7-8, the J gene TRBJ2-5; D is perhaps TRBD1 or TRBD2 (5 bases each). Trimming cost V 7 bases and J 0 bases, with 9 bases left between them. Germline-derived CDR1 and CDR2 are SGHVS and FQNEAQ. The CDR3 has 13 amino acids. CDR3 region: CASTGRYQETQYF. The CDR3 DNA reads as TGTGCCAGCACGGGACGTTACCAAGAGACCCAGTACTTC.

There are many counts of this clonotype. The V gene is TRBV28, the J gene TRBJ2-1; 10 bases are a match to TRBD2. The V and J ends lost 6 bases and 5 bases, in that order; junction bases with no gene match: 7. The CDR3 extends over 15 amino acids. Germline V gene lookup returns CDR1 MDHEN and CDR2 SYDVKM. The CDR3 reads CASSATSGTHNEQFF. The CDR3 coding sequence is TGTGCCAGCAGCGCTACTAGCGGGACCCACAATGAGCAGTTCTTC. Using reference TRBV28 and TRBJ2-1 for the parts outside the CDR3, the full variable domain is DVKVTQSSRYLVKRTGEKVFLECVQDMDHENMFWYRQDPGLGLRLIYFSYDVKMKEKGDIPEGYSVSREKKERFSLILESASTNQTSMYLCASSATSGTHNEQFFGPGTRLTVL.

This chain links TRBV4-2 with TRBJ1-4; D is uncertain. The germline gives CDR1 LGHNA, CDR2 YNFKEQ. The CDR3 has 16 amino acids. V lost 0 bases to trimming and J lost 8 bases, with 16 bases between them. The CDR3 reads CASSQDPGLGDEKLFF. The CDR3 nucleotides are TGTGCCAGCAGCCAAGACCCCGGGCTCGGTGACGAAAAACTGTTTTTT.

V is TRBV3-1 and J is TRBJ2-3; no clear D. This CDR3 spans 13 amino acids. Trimming cost V 7 bases and J 3 bases, with 11 bases left between them. Germline-derived CDR1 and CDR2 are LGHDT and YNNKEL (reference sequence). The CDR3 DNA is TGTGCCAGCACCAGGACCGGGACAGATACGCAGTATTTT. It specifies CASTRTGTDTQYF.

This clonotype has at least ten counts. The J gene is TRBJ1-2, the V gene TRBV15; 10 bases match TRBD1. Germline V CDR1 and CDR2: LNHNV, YYDKDF (reference sequence). The J segment lost 8 bases and the V segment lost 3 bases, leaving 12 bases of the junction unmatched. This CDR3 has 16 amino acids. The CDR3 bases are TGTGCCACCAGCAGCTACCCGCCGGGACAGGGGTCGGGCTACACCTTC. Protein: CATSSYPPGQGSGYTF.

This clonotype has at least ten counts. This chain joins TRBV19 and TRBJ1-1; no definite D call. CDR3 length: 16 residues. Germline V CDR1 and CDR2: LNHDA, SQIVND (reference sequence). Trimming pared 4 bases from V and 1 base from J, leaving 16 bases between. CDR3 protein: CASSNHRRTANTEAFF. Written as DNA, the CDR3 is TGTGCCAGTAGTAACCACAGACGCACAGCGAACACTGAAGCTTTCTTT.

This clonotype was detected only a few times. V is TRBV7-8 and J is TRBJ1-1, with 8 bases lining up with TRBD1. Germline CDR1 SGHVS, CDR2 FQNEAQ. Trimming cost V 5 bases and J 7 bases; bases outside gene matches: 15. The CDR3 spans 16 residues. CDR3 sequence: CASSPNLGQGGLEAFF. In DNA, the CDR3 is TGTGCCAGCAGCCCTAACCTCGGACAGGGCGGACTTGAAGCTTTCTTT.

As for this clonotype: Just one base apart from a much larger clone, this may be a read error. This chain links TRBV27 with TRBJ2-2; 9 bases line up with TRBD1. V lost 4 bases, J lost 4 bases, and 7 bases stayed unmatched. Germline-derived CDR1 and CDR2 are MNHEY and SMNVEV (reference sequence). The CDR3 totals 16 residues. CDR3 loop: CASSSGGQGSTGELFF. CDR3 nucleotides: TGTGCCAGCAGTTCCGGGGGACAGGGAAGCACCGGGGAGCTGTTTTTT.

This clonotype was seen only a few times. The chain carries TRBV6-5 and TRBJ2-2; 13 nucleotides line up with TRBD2. The CDR3 is 19 amino acids. Losses at the gene ends were 4 bases for V and 5 bases for J; bases not matched to a gene: 13. Germline V gene lookup returns CDR1 MNHEY and CDR2 SVGAGI. The CDR3 loop reads CASSSLAGGPGGRTGELFF. The CDR3 DNA follows: TGTGCCAGCAGTTCACTAGCGGGAGGGCCTGGTGGACGGACCGGGGAGCTGTTTTTT.

This clonotype was picked up many times. J is TRBJ2-1 and V is TRBV13; D ambiguous. V lost 5 bases, J lost 9 bases, and 8 bases lay in between. From germline, CDR1 is PRHDT and CDR2 FYEKMQ (reference sequence). The CDR3 runs to 11 residues. CDR3 in DNA: TGTGCCAGCAGCCGCTGGGGTGAGCAGTTCTTC. The encoded protein is CASSRWGEQFF.

This clonotype was detected many times. This chain links TRBV6-4 with TRBJ1-1; 7 positions match TRBD1. The V gene end was trimmed by 7 bases and the J gene end by 7 bases; junction bases not matched to a gene: 9. CDR1 is MRHNA and CDR2 is SNTAGT in the germline V gene. The CDR3 is made up of 13 amino acids. CDR3 coding DNA: TGTGCCAGCAAGGTTGGGACAGCCTTTGAAGCTTTCTTT. Amino acid sequence: CASKVGTAFEAFF.

This clonotype occurred a few times. The chain uses TRBV24-1 and TRBJ2-1, with D possibly TRBD1 on 5 matching bases. This CDR3 spans 15 amino acids. Germline lookup yields CDR1 KGHDR and CDR2 SFDVKD. The germline V and J ends were trimmed by 2 bases and 6 bases, with 13 bases remaining between them. CDR3: CATSDSGNYFNEQFF. CDR3 in DNA: TGTGCCACCAGTGATTCAGGGAACTATTTCAATGAGCAGTTCTTC.

This clonotype was counted many times. This chain joins TRBV7-2 and TRBJ2-7, with 7 bases matching TRBD2. Trimming at V came to 5 bases and at J to 2 bases, leaving 9 bases not matched to a gene. CDR3 length: 15 residues. CDR1 is SGHTA and CDR2 is FQGNSA in the germline V gene. CDR3 sequence: CASSSGADLTYEQYF. The CDR3 DNA is TGTGCCAGCAGCAGCGGGGCGGACTTAACCTACGAGCAGTACTTC.

This clonotype has a count of ten or more. The CDR3 spells CASSFSQYNEQFF. The CDR3 region has the DNA TGTGCCAGCAGTTTTTCACAGTACAATGAGCAGTTCTTC. The chain uses TRBV27 and TRBJ2-1; D ambiguous. The V end lost 3 bases, the J end lost 4 bases, and 7 bases lay between the germline ends. CDR3 length: 13 residues. Germline loops: CDR1 MNHEY, CDR2 SMNVEV (reference sequence).

This clonotype was counted ten times or more. V is TRBV2 and J is TRBJ1-2; D ambiguous. Per germline, CDR1 SNHLY and CDR2 FYNNEI. V shed 3 bases and J shed 0 bases, with 14 bases lying between them. The CDR3 consists of 16 residues. The CDR3 DNA sequence: TGTGCCAGCAGTGAGTTCGAATGGAGGGCTAACTATGGCTACACCTTC. It specifies CASSEFEWRANYGYTF.

In its sample, this clonotype was seen a few times. The chain recombines TRBV12-5 with TRBJ2-4; D not resolved. The length of the CDR3 is 19 residues. Looked up from germline, CDR1 is LGHNT and CDR2 is FRNRAP. Trimming removed 2 bases from V and 0 bases from J, with 20 bases in between. The CDR3 sequence: CASGLSPLSTLGAKNIQYF. The CDR3 bases are TGTGCTAGTGGTTTGTCCCCCTTAAGCACTCTGGGAGCCAAAAACATTCAGTACTTC.

The rearrangement joins TRBV5-6 to TRBJ1-6; D unresolved. Between the trimmed V and J ends, which lost 4 bases and 7 bases, there was a span of 3 bases. The CDR3 covers 11 residues. The germline V gene has CDR1 SGHDT and CDR2 YYEEEE. This CDR3 reads CASSANSPLHF. The CDR3 region has the DNA TGTGCCAGCAGCGCCAATTCACCCCTCCACTTT.

V gene TRBV11-2 combines with J gene TRBJ1-6; 7 positions agree with TRBD1. Germline V CDR1 and CDR2: SGHAT, FQNNGV. The CDR3 loop spans 18 amino acids. J gave up 7 bases and V 5 bases, and 17 bases lay outside the gene matches. CDR3 protein: CASSPTGVWEAQNSPLHF. Here the CDR3 DNA reads TGTGCCAGCAGCCCAACAGGGGTTTGGGAGGCCCAAAATTCACCCCTCCACTTT. The whole variable domain, remainder taken from reference TRBV11-2 and TRBJ1-6, is EAGVAQSPRYKIIEKRQSVAFWCNPISGHATLYWYQQILGQGPKLLIQFQNNGVVDDSQLPKDRFSAERLKGVDSTLKIQPAKLEDSAVYLCASSPTGVWEAQNSPLHFGNGTRLTVT.

A few counts support this clonotype. The chain joins TRBV3-1 to TRBJ2-7, with D unresolved. Germline-derived CDR1 and CDR2 are LGHDT and YNNKEL (reference sequence). CDR3 size: 15 residues. V gave up 3 bases and J gave up 3 bases, with 15 bases separating them. Written as DNA, the CDR3 is TGTGCCAGCAGCCACGTTGGGCAGCTTCACTACGAGCAGTACTTC. This sequence encodes CASSHVGQLHYEQYF.

This clonotype was counted only a few times. This chain links TRBV29-1 with TRBJ2-1; the match to TRBD2 covers 11 bases. This CDR3 has 13 amino acids. The germline CDR1 and CDR2 sequences are SQVTM and ANQGSEA. Trimming at V came to 6 bases and at J to 8 bases, leaving 6 bases not matched to a gene. For the CDR3, the DNA is TGCAGCGTGGGAATTAGCGGGAGGGATGAGCAGTTCTTC. Amino acids: CSVGISGRDEQFF.

This chain links TRBV7-2 with TRBJ1-4; unclear D gene. CDR1 is SGHTA and CDR2 is FQGNSA in the germline V gene. The CDR3 sequence is 15 residues long. Between the trimmed V and J ends, which lost 5 bases and 6 bases, there was a span of 16 bases. In DNA form, the CDR3 reads TGTGCCAGCAGCCCTCGTGGAGGGTACTATGAAAAACTGTTTTTT. Its translation: CASSPRGGYYEKLFF.

This clonotype came up many times. The V gene is TRBV28, the J gene TRBJ1-5; 7 bases are a match to TRBD1. J gave up 3 bases and V 5 bases, and 1 base lay outside the gene matches. The CDR3 is made up of 13 amino acids. In germline, CDR1 is MDHEN, CDR2 SYDVKM. CDR3 amino acids: CASSQGDNQPQHF. The CDR3 DNA sequence: TGTGCCAGCAGTCAGGGGGACAATCAGCCCCAGCATTTT.